These T cell receptor beta chains were read from a single sample in a study of graft-versus-host responses after intestinal transplantation. Measured with immunoSEQ multiplex PCR; TCRdb has only the in-frame clones, and not every one. The table lists tens of thousands of clones, around 91% of them singletons. These TCRs' antigens remain unknown. The starting material was unstimulated CD4+ T cells sorted from spleen or lymph node cells, obtained before intestinal transplant. The source is a human donor who received an intestinal transplant. Each CDR3 is given with its conserved first and last residue. The D gene is left open where the match is weak. Clone size is stated in some rows and not others, as once, few, many or a class when expanded.

>TRBJ1-1|NA|TRBD1|TRBV7-2
CASSHPGGEAFF
TGTGCCAGCAGCCACCCAGGGGGAGAAGCTTTCTTT
>TRBJ2-7|NA|TRBD2|TRBV30
CAWSVKTSGGYPYEQYF
TGTGCCTGGAGTGTAAAGACTAGCGGGGGGTATCCCTACGAGCAGTACTTC
>TRBJ1-6|NA|NA|TRBV4-3
CASSQDSYNSPLHF
TGCGCCAGCAGCCAAGATAGTTATAATTCACCCCTCCACTTT
>TRBJ2-2|NA|TRBD1|TRBV19
CASTRNRGTGELFF
TGTGCCAGTACACGAAACAGGGGAACCGGGGAGCTGTTTTTT
>TRBJ1-2|NA|TRBD1|TRBV19
CASTSTGGYGYTF
TGTGCCAGTACCTCGACAGGGGGCTATGGCTACACCTTC
>TRBJ2-7|NA|TRBD1|TRBV18
CASSPPDRGQYEQYF
TGTGCCAGCTCACCACCGGACAGGGGGCAGTACGAGCAGTACTTC
>TRBJ1-5|NA|TRBD1|TRBV9
CASSEGQYSNQPQHF
TGTGCCAGCAGCGAGGGACAGTATAGCAATCAGCCCCAGCATTTT
>TRBJ2-7|NA|NA|TRBV4-3
CASSQDWRGDSKQYF
TGCGCCAGCAGCCAAGATTGGCGGGGGGACAGCAAGCAGTACTTC
>TRBJ2-7|NA|TRBD1|TRBV18
CASSIRQGVPSYEQYF
TGTGCCAGCTCAATCCGACAGGGGGTGCCCTCCTACGAGCAGTACTTC
>TRBJ1-3|once|TRBD1|TRBV7-9
CASSVGDSPGNTIYF
TGTGCCAGCAGCGTAGGGGACAGCCCTGGAAACACCATATATTTT
>TRBJ1-1|NA|TRBD1|TRBV6-9
CASSWNRGDTEAFF
TGTGCCAGCAGTTGGAACAGGGGGGACACTGAAGCTTTCTTT
>TRBJ2-7|NA|NA|TRBV19
CATKREDSSFQQYF
TGTGCCACAAAAAGAGAGGACAGTTCGTTCCAGCAGTACTTC
>TRBJ1-2|NA|TRBD1|TRBV29-1
CSAGQGFYGYTF
TGCAGCGCAGGACAGGGTTTCTACGGCTACACCTTC
>TRBJ1-1|NA|TRBD1|TRBV5-6
CASSTTGTGAHAFF
TGTGCCAGCAGCACAACCGGGACAGGGGCTCATGCTTTCTTT
>TRBJ1-2|NA|NA|TRBV10-1
CASSSSRGYGYTF
TGCGCCAGCTCATCCAGCAGGGGTTATGGCTACACCTTC
>TRBJ2-3|once|NA|TRBV11-2
CASSPIGERTAVHTQYF
TGTGCCAGCAGCCCGATTGGGGAGCGGACTGCCGTGCATACGCAGTATTTT
>TRBJ2-7|NA|NA|TRBV7-7
CASSLRIGAIIWQYF
TGTGCCAGCAGCTTACGAATAGGGGCGATAATTTGGCAGTACTTC
>TRBJ1-6|once|NA|TRBV15
CATSREVDSNSPLHF
TGTGCCACCAGCAGAGAGGTAGACAGTAATTCACCCCTCCACTTT
>TRBJ1-1|NA|TRBD1|TRBV5-6
CASSLLGTGSTEAFF
TGTGCCAGCAGCTTGTTGGGGACAGGGAGTACTGAAGCTTTCTTT
>TRBJ1-2|NA|NA|TRBV2
CASSDGGGGYWDYGYTF
TGTGCCAGCAGTGACGGGGGAGGAGGTTACTGGGACTATGGCTACACCTTC
>TRBJ2-1|NA|NA|TRBV6-5
CASRFSGWNEQFF
TGTGCCAGCAGATTTAGCGGATGGAATGAGCAGTTCTTC
>TRBJ2-5|NA|NA|TRBV5-6
CASSPRSGGETQYF
TGTGCCAGCAGCCCCCGGAGCGGCGGGGAGACCCAGTACTTC
>TRBJ1-5|NA|NA|TRBV7-2
CASSFDGGPQHF
TGTGCCAGCAGCTTTGACGGAGGGCCCCAGCATTTT
>TRBJ2-7|NA|TRBD1|TRBV6-1
CASSGDSYEQYF
TGTGCCAGCAGTGGGGACAGCTACGAGCAGTACTTC
>TRBJ1-2|NA|NA|TRBV7-9
CASSPRAVLGVNGYTF
TGTGCCAGCAGCCCGAGAGCGGTTCTGGGAGTAAATGGCTACACCTTC
>TRBJ2-3|NA|TRBD1|TRBV30
CAWSVLGRGLSTDTQYF
TGTGCCTGGAGTGTACTGGGTAGGGGGCTTAGCACAGATACGCAGTATTTT
>TRBJ2-7|NA|TRBD1|TRBV9
CASSVGRGGQGAYEQYF
TGTGCCAGCAGCGTAGGCAGGGGGGGACAGGGGGCCTACGAGCAGTACTTC
>TRBJ2-2|NA|NA|TRBV7-9
CASSHQGIDTGELFF
TGTGCCAGCAGCCATCAGGGGATAGACACCGGGGAGCTGTTTTTT
>TRBJ1-1|NA|NA|TRBV30
CAWSVPGMNTEAFF
TGTGCCTGGAGTGTTCCGGGGATGAACACTGAAGCTTTCTTT
>TRBJ1-1|NA|TRBD1|TRBV18
CASSRTGKTEAFF
TGTGCCAGCTCAAGGACAGGGAAGACTGAAGCTTTCTTT
>TRBJ1-6|NA|NA|TRBV27
CASSLLQGSYNSPLHF
TGTGCCAGCAGTTTACTCCAGGGTTCCTATAATTCACCCCTCCACTTT
>TRBJ1-1|NA|TRBD1|TRBV11-3
CASSLDMLGQGNTEAFF
TGTGCCAGCAGCTTAGATATGTTAGGACAGGGGAACACTGAAGCTTTCTTT
>TRBJ2-3|once|NA|TRBV18
CASSPLPGGPTDTQYF
TGTGCCAGCTCACCACTCCCCGGGGGGCCCACCGATACGCAGTATTTT
>TRBJ2-3|NA|TRBD2|TRBV4-3
CASSQKLAGGTSTDTQYF
TGCGCCAGCAGCCAAAAACTAGCGGGGGGGACTAGCACAGATACGCAGTATTTT
>TRBJ2-7|NA|TRBD1|TRBV5-1
CASKPGQGYEQYF
TGCGCCTCCAAGCCGGGACAGGGCTACGAGCAGTACTTC
>TRBJ1-2|NA|TRBD1|TRBV19
CASSRGQGAGYTF
TGTGCCAGTAGTAGGGGACAGGGGGCAGGCTACACCTTC
>TRBJ2-3|NA|NA|TRBV4-3
CASSQGAARGDTQYF
TGCGCCAGCAGCCAAGGTGCGGCGCGGGGAGATACGCAGTATTTT
>TRBJ2-5|NA|TRBD2|TRBV10-3
CAISGTSMGETQYF
TGTGCCATCAGCGGGACTAGCATGGGGGAGACCCAGTACTTC
>TRBJ2-1|NA|TRBD2|TRBV18
CASSPPSGGAGNEQFF
TGTGCCAGCTCACCGCCTAGCGGGGGGGCCGGGAATGAGCAGTTCTTC
>TRBJ1-2|NA|TRBD1|TRBV30
CAWSSQGAYGYTF
TGTGCCTGGAGTTCACAGGGGGCCTATGGCTACACCTTC
>TRBJ2-3|NA|NA|TRBV10-3
CAISDLRDFTDTQYF
TGTGCCATCAGTGACCTCCGGGACTTCACAGATACGCAGTATTTT
>TRBJ2-3|NA|NA|TRBV7-2
CASSLRPQGGDTQYF
TGTGCCAGCAGCTTAAGGCCCCAAGGCGGAGATACGCAGTATTTT
>TRBJ1-1|NA|NA|TRBV18
CASSPGQGWDTEAFF
TGTGCCAGCTCACCAGGCCAGGGGTGGGACACTGAAGCTTTCTTT
>TRBJ2-5|NA|TRBD1|TRBV5-3
CARSQDSGGEETQYF
TGTGCCAGAAGCCAGGACTCAGGGGGAGAAGAGACCCAGTACTTC
>TRBJ2-1|NA|NA|TRBV11-3
CASSFPSRSGIDNEQFF
TGTGCCAGCAGCTTCCCCAGCCGTTCGGGTATCGACAATGAGCAGTTCTTC
>TRBJ2-7|NA|NA|TRBV19
CATEILRAYEQYF
TGTGCCACAGAAATCCTGAGGGCCTACGAGCAGTACTTC
>TRBJ1-3|NA|TRBD1|TRBV7-2
CASSSTGGASGNTIYF
TGTGCCAGCAGCTCCACAGGGGGCGCGTCCGGAAACACCATATATTTT
>TRBJ2-7|NA|TRBD2|TRBV29-1
CSFFGTSGGSYEQYF
TGCAGCTTCTTCGGGACTAGCGGGGGATCCTACGAGCAGTACTTC
>TRBJ1-2|NA|NA|TRBV25-1
CASSEGQGYGYTF
TGTGCCAGCAGTGAAGGTCAGGGGTATGGCTACACCTTC
>TRBJ1-4|NA|NA|TRBV30
CAWSVPGRGNEKLFF
TGTGCCTGGAGTGTACCCGGGAGGGGTAATGAAAAACTGTTTTTT
>TRBJ2-3|NA|NA|TRBV7-6
CASSERSDRLGKYTQYF
TGTGCCAGCAGCGAAAGGTCGGATCGGCTGGGCAAATATACGCAGTATTTT
>TRBJ1-1|NA|NA|TRBV29-1
CSVRTEMNTEAFF
TGCAGCGTGAGGACAGAAATGAACACTGAAGCTTTCTTT
>TRBJ2-5|NA|TRBD2|TRBV5-4
CASSLEGTSPKQETQYF
TGTGCCAGCAGCTTGGAAGGGACTAGTCCAAAACAAGAGACCCAGTACTTC
>TRBJ1-3|few|NA|TRBV6-6
CASRNDGVPGNTIYF
TGTGCCAGCAGGAATGACGGGGTTCCTGGAAACACCATATATTTT
>TRBJ2-7|once|NA|TRBV5-1
CASSRYDHEQYF
TGCGCCAGCAGCCGGTATGATCACGAGCAGTACTTC
>TRBJ2-2|NA|NA|TRBV25-1
CASSERGITGELFF
TGTGCCAGCAGTGAAAGAGGGATCACCGGGGAGCTGTTTTTT
>TRBJ1-4|NA|NA|TRBV6-5
CASSYTAGTNEKLFF
TGTGCCAGCAGTTACACAGCGGGGACTAATGAAAAACTGTTTTTT
>TRBJ1-5|once|TRBD1|TRBV6-1
CASSADRGKGQPQHF
TGTGCCAGCAGTGCGGACAGGGGGAAGGGTCAGCCCCAGCATTTT
>TRBJ2-5|NA|TRBD1|TRBV29-1
CSVYRGRETQYF
TGCAGCGTTTACAGGGGGAGGGAGACCCAGTACTTC
>TRBJ1-2|NA|TRBD1|TRBV6-5
CASSHLDRDGGYTF
TGTGCCAGCAGTCATTTGGACAGGGACGGCGGCTACACCTTC